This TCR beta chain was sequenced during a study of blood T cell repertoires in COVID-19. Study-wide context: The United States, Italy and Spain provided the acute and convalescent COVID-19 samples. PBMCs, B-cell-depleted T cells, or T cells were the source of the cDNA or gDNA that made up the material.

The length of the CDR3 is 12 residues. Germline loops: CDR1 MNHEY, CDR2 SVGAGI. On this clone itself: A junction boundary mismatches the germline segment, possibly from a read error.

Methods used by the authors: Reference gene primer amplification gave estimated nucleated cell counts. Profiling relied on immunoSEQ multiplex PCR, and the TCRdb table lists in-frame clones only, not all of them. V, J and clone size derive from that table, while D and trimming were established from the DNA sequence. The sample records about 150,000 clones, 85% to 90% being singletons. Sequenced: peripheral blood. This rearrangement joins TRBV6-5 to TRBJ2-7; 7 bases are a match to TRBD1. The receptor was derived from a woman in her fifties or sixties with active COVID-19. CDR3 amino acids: CASSFPPGQNDF. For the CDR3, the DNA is TGTGCCAGCAGTTTCCCTCCGGGACAGAACGACTTC.